The source of this T cell receptor beta chain is a study of shared clonotypes between healthy human individuals (TCRdb year 2020). Concerning the study at large: The cohort comprised a couple of women and a few men aged 18 to 49 years. Each donor's leukapheresis produced roughly between roughly 0.85 and 9.5 billion PBMCs. To increase sequencing depth and limit assay-specific biases, TCR repertoire library preparation and sequencing were carried out by different laboratories using diverse techniques. For each donor, three plates each were used for CD4 naive and CD4 memory, two plates were used for CD8 naive, and one plate was used for CD8 memory. The study deeply sequenced blood TCR repertoires of five healthy adults to estimate repertoire size and the extent of clonotype sharing between individuals.

Remarks on this clone: The specificity of this receptor is unknown. Base qualities are not provided; no much larger clone lies one nucleotide away.

Using the deep immunoSEQ assay, multiplex PCR amplified TCR CDR3 regions from genomic DNA. Extracted genomic DNA from each cell subset was spread evenly across all wells of several immunoSEQ 96-well plates, with each plate serving as a replicate. For sorted subsets, each replicate PCR was loaded with roughly 200 ng genomic DNA, equivalent to some 31,000 T cell genomes. Purified libraries were measured with a Qubit 3.0 fluorometer, size-checked on a Bioanalyzer 2100, and measured again with the KAPA Library Quantification kit. Each immunoSEQ 96-well plate was sequenced on its own single-read 150-cycle Illumina NextSeq 550 flow cell. The study's own analysis went as follows. Because the immunoSEQ output held only junctional sequences and lacked quality scores, the filtering could not match the filtering applied to full-length reads. Sequences were annotated with PyIR, a Python wrapper for IgBLAST v1.9, using IMGT germline references to assign V/J genes and CDR3. Reads were filtered out if the reads had weak V/J assignments (E-value above 1e-6), no CDR3, stop codons, out-of-frame junctions, or ambiguous translated residues. A V3J clonotype was defined by an identical inferred V gene, J gene, and CDR3 amino acid sequence. The percentage overlap between two repertoires was calculated by dividing the number of shared unique clonotypes by the size of the smaller repertoire. Repertoire richness was assessed with RTK rarefaction, the Chao1 estimator, and Recon v2.1 estimates of unobserved clonotypes. OLGA was used to compute generation probabilities for all TCRbeta clonotypes that the gDNA method yielded from a few donors. TCRdb's version of the immuneACCESS table is confined to in-frame rearrangements and falls short of the full clone set. An unresolved V gene accounts for under half of the shortfall where checked; the remainder is of unknown origin. Clone size and the V and J calls come from that table; the DNA yielded D and trimming. The sample table lists over 1.4 million clones, roughly 96% of them with a count of one. About 1.2% of the sample goes to the ten largest clones.

The donors were healthy, HIV-negative adults who had no recently reported acute infections or vaccinations. Every donor was a Caucasian adult living in Nashville, Tennessee, USA. CD4+ T cells were enriched through magnetic negative selection, after which naive cells were positively selected on CD45RA and the remaining negative fraction served as the memory subset. After blood collection by leukapheresis, PBMCs were isolated using Ficoll-Histopaque density gradient centrifugation and then cryopreserved in the vapor phase of liquid nitrogen. Analytical flow cytometry was used to check the purity and quantity of every magnetically sorted T cell population. Genomic DNA was isolated from every sorted fraction and measured by UV absorbance on a Nanodrop 2000c. The investigation overall reported the following: Across a few donors, about 5.2% of naive CD4, approximately 3.6% of naive CD8, approximately 2.5% of memory CD4, and over 0.35% of memory CD8 clonotypes were shared. Based on pairwise subsampling, the degree of clonotype sharing among donors was expected to be affected by sequencing depth. Because the study included a small number of donors, the genetic and exposure-history diversity represented was limited. Even with the large sequencing depth, rarefaction of the sorted-subset datasets indicated that sequencing was incomplete. Larger estimated clonotype richness was generally found for naive subsets than for memory subsets. Compared with non-shared clonotypes, clonotypes shared by all four sorted-subset donors had higher generation probabilities. Sampling was limited to blood, and TCR repertoires in tissue likely differ from TCR repertoires in blood.

What was sequenced was naive CD4+ T cells sorted from blood. Reading the label with the study, this specimen's cell subset or site is: CD45RA+ positively selected. The clonotype comes from a man aged 25 to 45 in good health.

DNA sequence: TGTGCCAGCAGCTCACCGGGGGGCGGGACCGGGGCCAACGTCCTGACTTTC. Its protein product is CASSSPGGGTGANVLTF. The V gene is TRBV13 and the J gene is TRBJ2-6, with TRBD2 as a weak D call on 7 bases. The CDR3 holds 17 amino acids from the cysteine to the phenylalanine. This entry keeps only the CDR3 DNA: 51 bases, framed from base 1. Based on the germline V gene (reference sequence), the CDR1 and CDR2 sequences are PRHDT and FYEKMQ. The V and J ends are trimmed by 4 bases and 4 bases, leaving 17 bases between them.